The 5 T cell receptor beta chains listed next were all sequenced from one sample in a study of blood T cell repertoires in COVID-19. TCRdb's copy holds only in-frame clones and misses some; the assay was immunoSEQ multiplex PCR. The data contain about 300,000 clones, around nine tenths of them seen just once; the ten biggest clones take up about 1.2%. Source material: peripheral blood. Receptors were obtained from a man between 70 and 80 years old with acute or convalescent COVID-19.

The CDR3 DNA is TGCGCCAGCAGCTTGGGACAAAACTACGAGCAGTACTTC. This encodes CASSLGQNYEQYF. The rearrangement links TRBV5-1 to TRBJ2-7; D uncertain. The CDR3 loop spans 13 amino acids. V was cut by 0 bases and J by 3 bases, with 7 bases left in between. Germline V CDR1 and CDR2: SGHRS, YFSETQ.

The chain uses TRBV10-3 and TRBJ2-2; possibly TRBD2 for D (6 bases). Germline V gene data show CDR1 as ENHRY and CDR2 as SYGVKD. Trimming took 11 bases from V and 4 from J, leaving 11 bases between them. CDR3 length: 12 amino acids. The chain's CDR3 is CAGSEGTGELFF. The CDR3 nucleotides are TGTGCCGGATCGGAGGGCACCGGGGAGCTGTTTTTT.

The chain couples TRBV27 to TRBJ2-7, with 7 bases identical to TRBD2. V lost 2 bases to trimming and J lost 6 bases; unmatched junction nucleotides: 19. In germline, CDR1 is MNHEY, CDR2 SMNVEV (reference sequence). The CDR3 consists of 18 residues. CDR3 nucleotide sequence: TGTGCCAGCAGTTTAAATGTAGGTGGGGGACTAAACTTAGCCGAGCAGTACTTC. Its protein product is CASSLNVGGGLNLAEQYF.

This chain links TRBV4-2 with TRBJ1-4, with 8 bases identical to TRBD1. CDR3 length: 15 amino acids. Looked up from germline, CDR1 is LGHNA and CDR2 is YNFKEQ. The V segment lost 0 bases and the J segment 8 bases; nucleotides outside the gene matches: 5. CDR3 bases: TGTGCCAGCAGCCAAGAACGACAGGGGAGGGAAAAACTGTTTTTT. Amino acids: CASSQERQGREKLFF.

This clone appeared once. The chain is built from TRBV6-5 and TRBJ2-1; maybe TRBD1 (6 bases). Trimming removed 7 bases from V and 0 bases from J, with 13 bases in between. CDR1 is MNHEY and CDR2 is SVGAGI in the germline V gene. CDR3 length equals 15 residues. The CDR3 DNA follows: TGTGCCAGCACCGTTACAGGGAGCTCCTACAATGAGCAGTTCTTC. It is translated as CASTVTGSSYNEQFF.